This passage covers 21 T cell receptor beta chains from one sample sequenced in a study of STAT3 mutations in large granular lymphocyte leukemia. Study-level results: Every T-cell large granular lymphocyte leukemia patient had at least one immunodominant TCR beta clonotype.

Data came from immunoSEQ multiplex PCR; TCRdb stores just in-frame clones and leaves some out. Of roughly 40,000 clones in the sample, about 81% are singletons; the top ten hold approximately 0.41%. These receptors have no identified antigens. Sequenced input: PBMCs. These TCRs come from a human donor with T large granular lymphocyte leukemia. Some clones in this sample may be carry-over from other donors' samples.

The chain is built from TRBV4-3 and TRBJ1-2; possibly TRBD1 for D (6 bases). The CDR3 has 13 residues. The germline V gene encodes CDR1 LGHNA and CDR2 YSLEER. Trimming shortened V by 2 bases and J by 8 bases, and 12 bases separated the two germline ends. The CDR3 DNA reads as TGCGCCAGCAGCCAAACAGGGATGACGGGCTACACCTTC. Translation gives CASSQTGMTGYTF.

This clone has only a few counts. The chain employs TRBV30 and TRBJ1-4; D unclear. V was trimmed by 4 bases and J by 5 bases, leaving 8 bases between them. The germline CDR1 and CDR2 sequences are GTSNPN and SVGIG (reference sequence). The CDR3 is 12 amino acids. The CDR3 nucleotides read TGTGCCTGGATGGCAGAAAATGAAAAACTGTTTTTT. This encodes CAWMAENEKLFF.

The chain uses TRBV20-1 and TRBJ2-1; D tentatively fits TRBD1 or TRBD2 (5 bases each). The CDR3 runs to 11 residues. Germline V gives CDR1 DFQATT, CDR2 SNEGSKA (reference sequence). The V gene lost 0 bases and the J gene lost 15 bases, with 12 bases spanning the gap. The CDR3 region is CSAREGDPWFF. As DNA, the CDR3 is TGCAGTGCTAGAGAAGGGGACCCTTGGTTCTTC.

The rearrangement joins TRBV29-1 to TRBJ2-3, with D perhaps assigned TRBD1 or TRBD2 (5 bases each). Between the trimmed V and J ends, which lost 1 base and 3 bases, there was a span of 14 bases. CDR1 and CDR2 from the germline V gene are SQVTM and ANQGSEA. This CDR3 spans 15 amino acids. The CDR3, as DNA: TGCAGCGTTGAAGGGGGACCTGGTGGGACAGATACGCAGTATTTT. Translating gives CSVEGGPGGTDTQYF.

The rearrangement links TRBV7-9 to TRBJ2-2; 12 bases fit TRBD2. J was trimmed by 0 bases and V by 6 bases; bases with no gene match: 5. This CDR3 contains 17 residues. CDR1 is SEHNR, CDR2 FQNEAQ, per germline (reference sequence). The CDR3 loop is CASRLTSGGSNTGELFF. The CDR3 DNA follows: TGTGCCAGCAGACTGACTAGCGGGGGATCGAACACCGGGGAGCTGTTTTTT.

The chain employs TRBV7-2 and TRBJ2-2, with a tentative D call TRBD1 (5 bases). The length of the CDR3 is 13 residues. The V end lost 0 bases, the J end lost 9 bases, and 8 bases lay between the germline ends. CDR1 SGHTA and CDR2 FQGNSA come from the germline V gene. The CDR3 coding sequence is TGTGCCAGCAGCTTAGCCAGGGCCCGGGAGCTGTTTTTT. This sequence encodes CASSLARARELFF. The full variable domain, with the rest looked up from reference TRBV7-2 and TRBJ2-2, is GAGVSQSPSNKVTEKGKDVELRCDPISGHTALYWYRQSLGQGLEFLIYFQGNSAPDKSGLPSDRFSAERTGGSVSTLTIQRTQQEDSAVYLCASSLARARELFFGEGSRLTVL.

The chain has TRBV7-2 and TRBJ2-7, with 11 nucleotides matching TRBD1. V shed 1 base and J 0 bases; nucleotides not matched to a gene: 5. The germline V gene has CDR1 SGHTA and CDR2 FQGNSA. The CDR3 sequence is 17 residues long. CDR3 bases: TGTGCCAGCAGCTTAGGGACAGGGGGCGCGAGCTCCTACGAGCAGTACTTC. It codes for CASSLGTGGASSYEQYF.

V is TRBV7-2 and J is TRBJ1-5; a weak D match, TRBD1 (5 bases). The CDR3 is 15 residues long. CDR1 and CDR2 from the germline V gene are SGHTA and FQGNSA. V dropped 3 bases and J dropped 3 bases, with 12 bases sitting between them. The CDR3 bases are TGTGCCAGCAGCTTCGCGCCAGGGAACAATCAGCCCCAGCATTTT. Translating gives CASSFAPGNNQPQHF. The entire variable domain, with the rest obtained from reference TRBV7-2 and TRBJ1-5, is as follows: GAGVSQSPSNKVTEKGKDVELRCDPISGHTALYWYRQSLGQGLEFLIYFQGNSAPDKSGLPSDRFSAERTGGSVSTLTIQRTQQEDSAVYLCASSFAPGNNQPQHFGDGTRLSIL.

This clone was observed a handful of times. The chain is built from TRBV15 and TRBJ2-7; possibly TRBD1 for D (6 bases). CDR3 length: 13 residues. The ends were cut back, 4 bases at V and 4 bases at J, with 11 bases in the middle. Germline CDR1 LNHNV, CDR2 YYDKDF (reference sequence). This chain's CDR3 is CATSTRTAYEQYF. DNA for the CDR3: TGTGCCACCAGCACCAGGACAGCATACGAGCAGTACTTC.

The rearrangement uses TRBV18 and TRBJ2-5; TRBD1 might be the D (5 bases). V was shortened by 1 base and J by 4 bases, with 13 bases between the two germline ends. CDR3 length equals 15 residues. Germline CDR1 is KGHSH and CDR2 is LQKENI. CDR3 in amino acids: CASSPQTVIGETQYF. The CDR3 coding sequence is TGTGCCAGCTCACCACAGACAGTTATCGGAGAGACCCAGTACTTC.

This rearrangement joins TRBV10-3 to TRBJ1-5; D remains unclear. CDR1 and CDR2 (germline): ENHRY, SYGVKD. The CDR3 is made up of 13 amino acids. V dropped 2 bases and J dropped 4 bases, with 6 bases sitting between them. The CDR3 coding sequence is TGTGCCATCAGTGAGGCGGATAATCAGCCCCAGCATTTT. Its translation is CAISEADNQPQHF.

The V gene is TRBV7-9, the J gene TRBJ2-5; D is perhaps TRBD1 or TRBD2 (5 bases each). The length of the CDR3 is 15 residues. The V and J ends lost 0 bases and 4 bases respectively, with 12 bases between them. The germline V gene encodes CDR1 SEHNR and CDR2 FQNEAQ (reference sequence). The CDR3 sequence is CASSLAGVMRETQYF. In nucleotides, the CDR3 is TGTGCCAGCAGCTTAGCGGGGGTGATGAGAGAGACCCAGTACTTC.

The chain couples TRBV27 to TRBJ2-3; D remains unclear. V gave up 3 bases and J gave up 2 bases, with 12 bases separating them. This CDR3 is built from 15 residues. Germline V CDR1 and CDR2: MNHEY, SMNVEV (reference sequence). As DNA, the CDR3 is TGTGCCAGCAGTTTGCGAAGGACCCTCACAGATACGCAGTATTTT. It specifies CASSLRRTLTDTQYF.

The chain couples TRBV5-6 to TRBJ2-7; TRBD2 might be the D (7 bases). V was shortened by 1 base and J by 0 bases, with 14 bases between the two germline ends. Looked up from germline, CDR1 is SGHDT and CDR2 is YYEEEE. The CDR3 is made up of 16 amino acids. The CDR3 DNA follows: TGTGCCAGCAGCTTGTCGCGGGGGCGGAACTCCTACGAGCAGTACGTC. Translation gives CASSLSRGRNSYEQYV.

The rearrangement links TRBV5-4 to TRBJ2-3; D is unresolved. Between the trimmed V and J ends, which lost 0 bases and 0 bases, there was a span of 8 bases. Germline V gives CDR1 SGHNT, CDR2 YYREEE (reference sequence). This CDR3 has 15 residues. The CDR3 is CASSLEPASTDTQYF. The CDR3 coding sequence is TGTGCCAGCAGCTTGGAGCCAGCTAGCACAGATACGCAGTATTTT. Drawing the rest from reference TRBV5-4 and TRBJ2-3, the complete variable domain is ETGVTQSPTHLIKTRGQQVTLRCSSQSGHNTVSWYQQALGQGPQFIFQYYREEENGRGNFPPRFSGLQFPNYSSELNVNALELDDSALYLCASSLEPASTDTQYFGPGTRLTVL.

The rearrangement uses TRBV30 and TRBJ1-1; perhaps TRBD1 as D (6 bases). Looked up from germline, CDR1 is GTSNPN and CDR2 is SVGIG (reference sequence). V was cut by 2 bases and J by 5 bases, with 18 bases left in between. The CDR3 spans 15 residues. The chain's CDR3 is CAWSLEGRGLTEAFF. The CDR3 bases are TGTGCCTGGAGTCTTGAAGGGAGGGGGTTGACTGAAGCTTTCTTT.

This clone was seen a handful of times. CDR3 DNA: TGTGCCGGGGGGGCCAATTCACCCCTCCACTTT. Protein sequence: CAGGANSPLHF. This chain connects TRBV10-3 to TRBJ1-6, with D possibly matching TRBD1 (6 bases). Germline V gene data show CDR1 as ENHRY and CDR2 as SYGVKD. V dropped 11 bases and J dropped 7 bases, with 9 bases sitting between them. There are 11 residues in the CDR3.

The chain uses TRBV28 and TRBJ1-6; 9 bases align to TRBD1. The CDR3 totals 15 residues. Germline CDR1 and CDR2: MDHEN and SYDVKM. V lost 4 bases to trimming and J lost 8 bases; unmatched junction nucleotides: 6. The CDR3 coding sequence is TGTGCCAGCAGTTCAAACAGGGGGCATGATTCACCCCTCCACTTT. Translation: CASSSNRGHDSPLHF.

For the CDR3, the DNA is TGTGCCACCAGCAGAGAAAGGGGCCGCACAGATACGCAGTATTTT. It specifies CATSRERGRTDTQYF. The chain has TRBV15 and TRBJ2-3, with D maybe TRBD1 (5 bases). Per germline, CDR1 LNHNV and CDR2 YYDKDF (reference sequence). The CDR3 is 15 residues long. Trimming pared 0 bases from V and 1 base from J, leaving 8 bases between.

The V and J genes are TRBV18 and TRBJ1-4, with TRBD1 identical over 9 bases. Germline values: CDR1 KGHSH, CDR2 LQKENI. V gave up 0 bases and J gave up 1 base; unmatched junction bases: 3. The CDR3 spans 17 residues. The CDR3 here is CASSPPNRGRTNEKLFF. CDR3 in DNA: TGTGCCAGCTCACCACCGAACAGGGGGCGAACTAATGAAAAACTGTTTTTT.

The chain couples TRBV5-1 to TRBJ2-7; 8 bases map to TRBD1. The CDR3 extends over 15 amino acids. In germline, CDR1 is SGHRS, CDR2 YFSETQ. V shed 4 bases, J shed 2 bases, and the junction held 8 bases outside the gene matches. CDR3 region: CASSPDRGTPYEQYF. CDR3 nucleotide sequence: TGCGCCAGCAGCCCTGACAGGGGAACCCCCTACGAGCAGTACTTC. Supplemented by reference TRBV5-1 and TRBJ2-7, the full variable domain reads KAGVTQTPRYLIKTRGQQVTLSCSPISGHRSVSWYQQTPGQGLQFLFEYFSETQRNKGNFPGRFSGRQFSNSRSEMNVSTLELGDSALYLCASSPDRGTPYEQYFGPGTRLTVT.